These T cell receptor beta chains were read from a single sample in a study of blood T cell repertoires in COVID-19. Sequencing used immunoSEQ multiplex PCR; TCRdb keeps in-frame clones, though not all of them. The table includes about 220,000 clones, approximately 84% detected once. Source material: peripheral blood. The origin of the receptors is an older woman with acute or convalescent COVID-19. The CDR3 runs from the conserved cysteine through the conserved F or W. Each record gives: D gene, V gene, J gene, clone size, CDR3 protein, CDR3 DNA. D genes are given only for firm matches. Not every row has a clone size; where given, it reads once, few, many or a size class.

d_call: .
v_call: TRBV19
j_call: TRBJ1-5
clone_size: .
cdr3_aa: CASSIKGAQPQHF
cdr3_nt: TGTGCCAGTAGTATAAAAGGAGCACAGCCCCAGCATTTT

d_call: TRBD2
v_call: TRBV6-1
j_call: TRBJ2-2
clone_size: .
cdr3_aa: CASRPTSGESGELFF
cdr3_nt: TGTGCCAGCAGACCGACTAGCGGAGAGTCCGGGGAGCTGTTTTTT

d_call: TRBD1
v_call: TRBV5-1
j_call: TRBJ1-1
clone_size: .
cdr3_aa: CASSFGTGNTEAFF
cdr3_nt: TGCGCCAGCAGCTTCGGGACAGGGAACACTGAAGCTTTCTTT

d_call: TRBD2
v_call: TRBV5-1
j_call: TRBJ2-7
clone_size: .
cdr3_aa: CASSLVTSGGRNEQYF
cdr3_nt: TGCGCCAGCAGCTTGGTAACAAGCGGGGGCAGAAACGAGCAGTACTTC

d_call: .
v_call: TRBV7-3
j_call: TRBJ2-6
clone_size: .
cdr3_aa: CASSPTWGEAGANVLTF
cdr3_nt: TGTGCCAGCAGCCCAACCTGGGGGGAGGCTGGGGCCAACGTCCTGACTTTC

d_call: .
v_call: TRBV12-5
j_call: TRBJ1-1
clone_size: .
cdr3_aa: CASGLSVKPFF
cdr3_nt: TGTGCTAGTGGTCTGTCCGTGAAGCCTTTCTTT

d_call: .
v_call: TRBV5-4
j_call: TRBJ2-7
clone_size: .
cdr3_aa: CASNHQGIYEQYF
cdr3_nt: TGTGCCAGCAACCATCAGGGCATCTACGAGCAGTACTTC

d_call: TRBD2
v_call: TRBV5-1
j_call: TRBJ2-1
clone_size: .
cdr3_aa: CASSLVGLAGAVNEQFF
cdr3_nt: TGCGCCAGCAGCTTGGTCGGACTAGCGGGGGCTGTGAATGAGCAGTTCTTC

d_call: TRBD2
v_call: TRBV10-3
j_call: TRBJ2-5
clone_size: .
cdr3_aa: CAIRRTSGETQYF
cdr3_nt: TGTGCCATCAGACGGACTAGCGGTGAGACCCAGTACTTC

d_call: .
v_call: TRBV7-2
j_call: TRBJ2-1
clone_size: .
cdr3_aa: CASSFGGRDEQFF
cdr3_nt: TGTGCCAGCAGCTTCGGGGGGCGGGATGAGCAGTTCTTC

d_call: TRBD1
v_call: TRBV7-6
j_call: TRBJ1-2
clone_size: .
cdr3_aa: CASRGTGAGYTF
cdr3_nt: TGTGCCAGCAGGGGGACAGGGGCCGGCTACACCTTC

d_call: TRBD1
v_call: TRBV15
j_call: TRBJ1-2
clone_size: .
cdr3_aa: CATSRNRDSRGYTF
cdr3_nt: TGTGCCACCAGCAGAAACCGGGACAGTCGTGGCTACACCTTC

d_call: .
v_call: TRBV7-9
j_call: TRBJ1-3
clone_size: .
cdr3_aa: CASMEGYGNTIYF
cdr3_nt: TGTGCCAGCATGGAGGGGTATGGAAACACCATATATTTT

d_call: .
v_call: TRBV29-1
j_call: TRBJ1-4
clone_size: .
cdr3_aa: CSVGGRANEKLFF
cdr3_nt: TGCAGCGTTGGAGGGAGGGCTAATGAAAAACTGTTTTTT

d_call: .
v_call: TRBV6-2/TRBV6-3
j_call: TRBJ1-6
clone_size: .
cdr3_aa: CASSYYTLTGLRASPLHF
cdr3_nt: TGTGCCAGCAGTTACTACACACTGACAGGACTTAGAGCTTCACCCCTCCACTTT

d_call: .
v_call: TRBV6-5
j_call: TRBJ2-5
clone_size: once
cdr3_aa: CAISGAGARQETQYF
cdr3_nt: TGTGCCATCTCAGGGGCGGGGGCACGTCAGGAGACCCAGTACTTC

d_call: .
v_call: TRBV6-5
j_call: TRBJ1-5
clone_size: .
cdr3_aa: CATTTGNQPQHF
cdr3_nt: TGTGCCACCACGACAGGAAATCAGCCCCAGCATTTT

d_call: TRBD1
v_call: TRBV5-4
j_call: TRBJ1-2
clone_size: once
cdr3_aa: CASSSPGQDLYGYTF
cdr3_nt: TGTGCCAGCAGCTCCCCGGGACAGGATCTCTATGGCTACACCTTC

d_call: .
v_call: TRBV6-1
j_call: TRBJ1-4
clone_size: .
cdr3_aa: CASSEGAGINEKLFF
cdr3_nt: TGTGCCAGCAGTGAAGGTGCGGGTATTAATGAAAAACTGTTTTTT

d_call: TRBD1
v_call: TRBV2
j_call: TRBJ1-2
clone_size: .
cdr3_aa: CASRETGLDYGYTF
cdr3_nt: TGTGCCAGCCGGGAGACAGGGCTCGACTATGGCTACACCTTC

d_call: .
v_call: TRBV11-1
j_call: TRBJ2-2
clone_size: .
cdr3_aa: CASSFEGGTGELFF
cdr3_nt: TGTGCCAGCAGCTTTGAGGGGGGGACCGGGGAGCTGTTTTTT

d_call: .
v_call: TRBV3-1/TRBV3-2
j_call: TRBJ1-1
clone_size: .
cdr3_aa: CASREQAPNTEAFF
cdr3_nt: TGTGCCAGCAGGGAACAGGCCCCGAACACTGAAGCTTTCTTT

d_call: TRBD1
v_call: TRBV6-5
j_call: TRBJ1-1
clone_size: .
cdr3_aa: CASRGQGALIAEAFF
cdr3_nt: TGTGCCAGCAGAGGACAGGGGGCTTTGATAGCTGAAGCTTTCTTT

d_call: .
v_call: TRBV13
j_call: TRBJ2-2
clone_size: .
cdr3_aa: CASSLGGPVGELFF
cdr3_nt: TGTGCCAGCAGCTTAGGGGGGCCGGTCGGGGAGCTGTTTTTT

d_call: TRBD1
v_call: TRBV29-1
j_call: TRBJ1-3
clone_size: .
cdr3_aa: CSVGTGTGNTIYF
cdr3_nt: TGCAGCGTTGGGACAGGGACTGGAAACACCATATATTTT

d_call: TRBD1
v_call: TRBV25-1
j_call: TRBJ1-4
clone_size: .
cdr3_aa: CASSDSGTGAEKLFF
cdr3_nt: TGTGCCAGCAGTGACTCCGGGACAGGGGCCGAAAAACTGTTTTTT

d_call: TRBD1
v_call: TRBV29-1
j_call: TRBJ1-5
clone_size: .
cdr3_aa: CSAMTGSDQPQHF
cdr3_nt: TGCAGCGCCATGACAGGGTCCGATCAGCCCCAGCATTTT

d_call: .
v_call: TRBV6-2/TRBV6-3
j_call: TRBJ1-2
clone_size: .
cdr3_aa: CASSHTGVPRRGTGYTF
cdr3_nt: TGTGCCAGCAGCCATACGGGAGTCCCGCGAAGGGGAACTGGCTACACCTTC

d_call: .
v_call: TRBV18
j_call: TRBJ1-2
clone_size: .
cdr3_aa: CASSPLTEAGYTF
cdr3_nt: TGTGCCAGCTCACCACTGACAGAGGCCGGCTACACCTTC

d_call: TRBD2
v_call: TRBV2
j_call: TRBJ2-7
clone_size: .
cdr3_aa: CASGGSSYEQYF
cdr3_nt: TGTGCCAGCGGCGGGAGCTCCTACGAGCAGTACTTC

d_call: TRBD2
v_call: TRBV7-2
j_call: TRBJ2-5
clone_size: .
cdr3_aa: CASRPTSGGALETQYF
cdr3_nt: TGTGCCAGCAGGCCTACTAGCGGGGGGGCCTTAGAGACCCAGTACTTC

d_call: TRBD2
v_call: TRBV6-4
j_call: TRBJ2-4
clone_size: .
cdr3_aa: CASSDSKPFQRSSGGAFDKNIQYF
cdr3_nt: TGTGCCAGCAGTGACTCGAAGCCCTTTCAACGATCTAGCGGGGGGGCCTTTGACAAAAACATTCAGTACTTC

d_call: .
v_call: TRBV11-2
j_call: TRBJ2-3
clone_size: once
cdr3_aa: CASSLEVNSDTQYF
cdr3_nt: TGTGCCAGCAGCTTAGAGGTTAACTCAGATACGCAGTATTTT

d_call: .
v_call: TRBV19
j_call: TRBJ1-6
clone_size: .
cdr3_aa: CASTESSRAASPLHF
cdr3_nt: TGTGCCAGTACCGAGTCATCCCGCGCGGCCTCACCCCTCCACTTT

d_call: TRBD1
v_call: TRBV28
j_call: TRBJ2-7
clone_size: .
cdr3_aa: CASSPQPGQGFGEQYF
cdr3_nt: TGTGCCAGCAGTCCCCAACCGGGACAGGGTTTTGGGGAGCAGTACTTC

d_call: TRBD1
v_call: TRBV6-5
j_call: TRBJ1-2
clone_size: .
cdr3_aa: CASSYGQGSYGYTF
cdr3_nt: TGTGCCAGCAGTTACGGACAGGGTTCCTATGGCTACACCTTC

d_call: .
v_call: TRBV6-5
j_call: TRBJ1-2
clone_size: .
cdr3_aa: CASSWGGTYGYTF
cdr3_nt: TGTGCCAGCAGTTGGGGAGGGACCTATGGCTACACCTTC